This TCR beta chain was observed in a study of Ad26.COV2.S vaccination and SARS-CoV-2 variants. Findings and caveats of the study: Vaccinated and placebo-treated recipients had similar non-spike TCR breadth. Compared with placebo recipients, vaccine recipients had higher spike-specific TCR breadth.

Data came from immunoSEQ multiplex PCR; TCRdb stores just in-frame clones and leaves some out. The sample contains just over 350,000 clones, around 92% of which appear only once. As for this clone: Its antigen remains unidentified.

With V trimmed by 4 bases and J by 7 bases, 13 bases remained unmatched. CDR1 is MGHRA, CDR2 YSYEKL, per germline. CDR3 length: 16 residues. This TCR derives from a human donor who had recovered from COVID-19. The chain recombines TRBV4-1 with TRBJ2-4; 7 nucleotides align to TRBD2. This specimen consisted of peripheral blood, obtained after recovery from COVID-19. In DNA form, the CDR3 reads TGCGCCAGCAGCCGAACGGGGGGACTCCCCCCCAACATTCAGTACTTC. Its translation: CASSRTGGLPPNIQYF.